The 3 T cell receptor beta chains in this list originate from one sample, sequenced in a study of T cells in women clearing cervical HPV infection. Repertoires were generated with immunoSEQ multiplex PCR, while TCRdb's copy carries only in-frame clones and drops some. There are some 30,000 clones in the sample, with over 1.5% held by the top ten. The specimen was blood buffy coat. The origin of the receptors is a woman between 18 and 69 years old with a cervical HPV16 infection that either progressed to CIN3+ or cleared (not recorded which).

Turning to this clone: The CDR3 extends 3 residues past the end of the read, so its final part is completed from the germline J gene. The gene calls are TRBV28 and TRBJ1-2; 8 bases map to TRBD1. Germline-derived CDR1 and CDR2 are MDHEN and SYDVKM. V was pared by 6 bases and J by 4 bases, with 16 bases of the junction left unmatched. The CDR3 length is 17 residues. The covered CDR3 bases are TGTGCCAGCAGACTGGCGACAGGGGTCATGGACCCCTATGGC. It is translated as CASRLATGVMDPYG. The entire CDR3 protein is CASRLATGVMDPYGYTF.

The CDR3 spells CASSALGLENTEAFF. The part of the CDR3 DNA that was read is TGTGCCAGCAGTGCTCTCGGGTTGGAGAACACTGAA. The chain uses TRBV2 and TRBJ1-1; D is undetermined. The observed sequence ends 3 residues before the CDR3 terminus, with the missing tail filled in from the germline J gene. Germline lookup yields CDR1 SNHLY and CDR2 FYNNEI. V was shortened by 4 bases and J by 1 base, with 13 bases between the two germline ends. This CDR3 has 15 residues.

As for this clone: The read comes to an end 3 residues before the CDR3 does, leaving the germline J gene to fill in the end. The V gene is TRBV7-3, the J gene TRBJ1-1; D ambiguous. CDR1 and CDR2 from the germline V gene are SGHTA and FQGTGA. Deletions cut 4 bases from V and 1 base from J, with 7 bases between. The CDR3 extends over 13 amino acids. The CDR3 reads CASSSTRNTEAFF. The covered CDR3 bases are TGTGCCAGCAGCTCGACACGGAACACTGAA.